This TCR beta chain was observed in a study of blood T cell repertoires in COVID-19. Study details: From the United States, Italy and Spain came samples of acute and convalescent COVID-19. From T cells, B-cell-depleted T cells, or PBMCs came the material, which was cDNA or gDNA.

Recovery among Cohort 3 donors was established by two negative PCRs, clearance, or symptom resolution. Libraries were prepared by immunoSEQ multiplex PCR; TCRdb keeps only in-frame clonotypes and omits some of them. Of hundreds of thousands of clones in the sample, approximately 86% were seen once. Germline lookup yields CDR1 SNHLY and CDR2 FYNNEI. The CDR3 loop spans 17 amino acids. After removal of 2 bases from V and 2 bases from J, the junction contained 10 bases not matched to a gene. The sequencing sample was made of PBMCs or T cells enriched from blood (not recorded which). This TCR came from a woman aged 18-35 years who had recovered from COVID-19. The chain is built from TRBV2 and TRBJ1-2; 8 bases map to TRBD1. The CDR3 protein is CASSESAGGDTNYGYTF. CDR3 bases: TGTGCCAGCAGTGAATCGGCAGGGGGCGATACCAACTATGGCTACACCTTC.